This T cell receptor (beta chain) was sequenced for a study of identifying expanded T cells in peripheral blood. V was trimmed by 3 bases and J by 7 bases, leaving 14 bases between them. This CDR3 has 13 residues. Germline-derived CDR1 and CDR2 are SGHRS and YFSETQ. Profiled with immunoSEQ multiplex PCR; TCRdb holds only in-frame clones, not every one. This repertoire shows tens of thousands of clones, 89% found once; its top ten account for 2.5% to 3.5%. Healthy donors had no documented immune events, such as infections, while sampled. Sequenced sample: blood. The sequence came from a person between 18 and 75 years old in good health. The chain is built from TRBV5-1 and TRBJ2-7, with D perhaps TRBD2 (5 bases). DNA of the CDR3: TGCGCCAGCAGCTCCCGGACTGGGGATGAGCAGTACTTC. Translating it yields CASSSRTGDEQYF.